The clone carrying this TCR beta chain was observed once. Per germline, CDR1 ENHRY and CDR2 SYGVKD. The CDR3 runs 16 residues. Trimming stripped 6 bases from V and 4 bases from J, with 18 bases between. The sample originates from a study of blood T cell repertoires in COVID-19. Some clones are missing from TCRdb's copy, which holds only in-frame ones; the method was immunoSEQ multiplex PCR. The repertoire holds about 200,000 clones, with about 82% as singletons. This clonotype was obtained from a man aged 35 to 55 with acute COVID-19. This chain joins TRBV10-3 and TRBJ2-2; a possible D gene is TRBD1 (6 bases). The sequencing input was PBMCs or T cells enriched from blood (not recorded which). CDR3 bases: TGTGCCATCAGGGAACAGGGTTTATCATTCACCGGGGAGCTGTTTTTT. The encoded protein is CAIREQGLSFTGELFF.